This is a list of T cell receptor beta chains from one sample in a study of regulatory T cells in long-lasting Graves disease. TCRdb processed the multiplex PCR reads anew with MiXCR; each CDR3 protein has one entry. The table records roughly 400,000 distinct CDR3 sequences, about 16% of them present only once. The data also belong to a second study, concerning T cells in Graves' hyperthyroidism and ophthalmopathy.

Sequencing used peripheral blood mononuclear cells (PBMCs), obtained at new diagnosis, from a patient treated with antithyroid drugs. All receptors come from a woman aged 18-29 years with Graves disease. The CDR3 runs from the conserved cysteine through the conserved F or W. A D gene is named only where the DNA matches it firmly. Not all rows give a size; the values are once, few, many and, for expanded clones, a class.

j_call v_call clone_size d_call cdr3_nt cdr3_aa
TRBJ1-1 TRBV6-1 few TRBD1 TGTGCCAGCAGCCGCCCCAGGGGGAGGTACACTGAAGCTTTCTTT CASSRPRGRYTEAFF
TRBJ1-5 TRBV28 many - TGTGCCAGCAGTTTAATATTTAGTCAGAACAATCAGCCCCAGCATTTT CASSLIFSQNNQPQHF
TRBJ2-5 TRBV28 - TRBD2 TGTGCCAGCAGCCAAGACTGGTCGGGACTAGCGGGAGCCCGAGAGACCCAGTACTTC CASSQDWSGLAGARETQYF
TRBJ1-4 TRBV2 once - TGTGCCAGCAGTGTAGAGGGCATTAGTGAAAAACTGTTTTTT CASSVEGISEKLFF
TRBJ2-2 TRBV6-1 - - TGTGCCAGCAGACGGACCTTGGTCGGGAACACCGGGGAGCTGTTTTTT CASRRTLVGNTGELFF
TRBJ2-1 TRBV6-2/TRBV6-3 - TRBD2 TGTGCCAGCAGAAAACTAGCGGGGGTCTACAATGAGCAGTTCTTC CASRKLAGVYNEQFF
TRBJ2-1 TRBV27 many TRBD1 TGTGCCAGCAGTAGCCGGGACAGGGGTTACAATGAGCAGTTCTTC CASSSRDRGYNEQFF
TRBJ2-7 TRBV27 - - TGTGCCAGCAGTTTCAAGGGGCGTTTCGAGCAGTACTTC CASSFKGRFEQYF
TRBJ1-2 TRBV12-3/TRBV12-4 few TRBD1 TGTGCCAGCAGTTTAGTAGGGGGCGGCGGCTACACCTTC CASSLVGGGGYTF
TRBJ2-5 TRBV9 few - TGTGCCAGCAGCCCCAGAGGGCTTCCGAAGTTGGAGACCCAGTACTTC CASSPRGLPKLETQYF
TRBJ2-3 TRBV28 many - TGTGCCAGCAGTACAGGGATCACAGATACGCAGTATTTT CASSTGITDTQYF
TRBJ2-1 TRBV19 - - TGTGCCAGTACCCCGGGGGAGCCGGTAGGGCCCAATGAGCAGTTCTTC CASTPGEPVGPNEQFF
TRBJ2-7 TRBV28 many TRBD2 TGTGCCAGCAGCTACAGGACTAGGCTTCTCTACGAGCAGTACTTC CASSYRTRLLYEQYF
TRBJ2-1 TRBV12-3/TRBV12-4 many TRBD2 TGTGCCAGCAGCTTTTTAGCGGGAGGGAATGAGCAGTTCTTC CASSFLAGGNEQFF
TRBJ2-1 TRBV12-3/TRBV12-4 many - TGTGCCAGCAGTGGGGACGGTTACAATGAGCAGTTCTTC CASSGDGYNEQFF
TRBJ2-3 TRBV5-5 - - TGTGCCAGCAGTCACCCCGGGACCCCCCCAGATACGCAGTATTTT CASSHPGTPPDTQYF
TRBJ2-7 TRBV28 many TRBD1 TGTGCCAGCAGTTTCGGTCAGGGGGCAACCTACGAGCAGTACTTC CASSFGQGATYEQYF
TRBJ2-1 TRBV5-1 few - TGCGCCAGCAGCTTGGCGACAGGCTTTGATGAGCAGTTCTTC CASSLATGFDEQFF
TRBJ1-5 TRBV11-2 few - TGTGCCAGCAGCTTAGTGGGGGTGCAACCCCAGCATTTT CASSLVGVQPQHF
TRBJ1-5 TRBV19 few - TGTGCCAGTAGTATCGCCTTGAATCAGCCCCAGCATTTT CASSIALNQPQHF
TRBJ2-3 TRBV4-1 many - TGCGCCAGCAGCCAATCTTACCGGTTCCCAGATACGCAGTATTTT CASSQSYRFPDTQYF
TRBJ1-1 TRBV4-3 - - TGCGCCAGCAGCCACGACAGTTACACTGAAGCTTTCTTT CASSHDSYTEAFF
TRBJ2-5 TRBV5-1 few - TGCGCCAGCAGCTTGTACGGACAAGAGACCCAGTACTTC CASSLYGQETQYF
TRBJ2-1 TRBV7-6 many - TGTGCCAGCAGTCGTACCGGGACTTCAGGGAATGAGCAGTTCTTC CASSRTGTSGNEQFF